This T cell receptor (beta chain) was identified in a study of T-cell memory formation after mild COVID-19. Whole-study context: TCR clusters showed largely donor specificity.

As for this clonotype: The antigen is not known.

Broader study findings: Of the contracting clones, CD4+ ones lay mainly in CM and EM, and CD8+ ones in EMRA. Clones shrinking from day 15 to 85 showed even CD4/CD8 mixes; later expanders tilted CD4+.

The CDR3 contains 9 residues. With 5 bases removed from V and 10 bases from J, the gap between germline ends came to 3 bases. CDR1 is MDHEN and CDR2 is SYDVKM in the germline V gene. 5'RACE, which relied on constant-segment primers, yielded TCR alpha and TCR beta cDNA libraries carrying sample barcodes and UMIs. Using its own MiXCR run on the 5' RACE reads, TCRdb lists one record per CDR3 protein. The profile shows hundreds of thousands of distinct CDR3 sequences, over 15% of them singletons. The gene calls are TRBV28 and TRBJ1-5, with no clear D. The clonotype originates from a man younger than 30 who had mild COVID-19 (a few samples of this study predate the infection). Cell type and time point are not known. Sequenced sample: PBMCs or a T cell subset sorted from them (not recorded which). The CDR3 sequence is CASSQPQHF. For the CDR3, the DNA is TGTGCCAGCAGTCAACCCCAGCATTTT.